This T cell receptor beta chain appears in the sequencing data of a study of Ad26.COV2.S vaccination and SARS-CoV-2 variants. Assay: immunoSEQ multiplex PCR; the TCRdb copy retains only in-frame clones and omits some. The sample carries roughly 330,000 clones, 85% to 90% recorded once. Treatment defined: some 20 received Ad26.COV2.S at low or high dose, single or two shots; roughly five received placebo; per-sample allocation not given. The samples were gathered on day 63 after the first injection of vaccine or placebo. Trimming took 3 bases from V and 8 from J; bases not matched to a gene: 10. The germline gives CDR1 SGHVS, CDR2 FQNEAQ. The CDR3 is 16 amino acids.

The chain employs TRBV7-8 and TRBJ2-1; 10 bases match TRBD2. The source was peripheral blood, collected in a trial of Ad26.COV2.S vaccine versus placebo. The sequence came from a person between 18 and 65 years old who received the Ad26.COV2.S COVID-19 vaccine or a placebo. Here the CDR3 reads CASSFVPSGRRDEQFF. For the CDR3, the DNA is TGTGCCAGCAGCTTCGTTCCTAGCGGGAGAAGGGATGAGCAGTTCTTC. The full variable domain, in which reference TRBV7-8 and TRBJ2-1 provide the parts outside the CDR3, is GAGVSQSPRYKVAKRGQDVALRCDPISGHVSLFWYQQALGQGPEFLTYFQNEAQLDKSGLPSDRFFAERPEGSVSTLKIQRTQQEDSAVYLCASSFVPSGRRDEQFFGPGTRLTVL.